Each of the 26 T cell receptor beta chains below was sequenced from the same sample in a study of identical twins. MiXCR was run by TCRdb on the 5' RACE reads, yielding one entry per CDR3 protein. The repertoire has 250,000 or so distinct CDR3 sequences, about 13% of them found once; the top ten carry 4% to 5%. Another study also made use of these data, one on yellow fever vaccine responses in identical twins.

The sample taken for sequencing was memory (CD45RO+) T cells sorted from blood. The receptor source for this set is a woman aged 18-29 years in good health.

This clonotype has at least ten counts. The chain couples TRBV25-1 to TRBJ1-2, with unresolved D. Germline V gene sequence: CDR1 MGHDK, CDR2 SYGVNS. The length of the CDR3 is 11 residues. Between the trimmed V and J ends, which lost 6 bases and 7 bases, there was a span of 9 bases. In DNA form, the CDR3 reads TGTGCCAGCAGGGGAGGGAGTGGCTACACCTTC. It encodes CASRGGSGYTF.

This clonotype was picked up a small number of times. This sequence joins TRBV28 and TRBJ2-1, with unresolved D. V was shortened by 3 bases and J by 10 bases, with 4 bases between the two germline ends. Germline CDR1 is MDHEN and CDR2 is SYDVKM. The CDR3 loop spans 10 amino acids. The chain's CDR3 is CASSFREQFF. CDR3 in DNA: TGTGCCAGCAGTTTTCGAGAGCAGTTCTTC.

This clonotype has more than one count but fewer than ten. The CDR3, as DNA: TGTGCCAGCAGCTTGGTTGGAGGGGGCGGTCAGCCCCAGCATTTT. This sequence encodes CASSLVGGGGQPQHF. V is TRBV5-5 and J is TRBJ1-5; 7 bases match TRBD1. The CDR3 consists of 15 residues. Germline CDR1 SGHKS, CDR2 YYEKEE (reference sequence). V shed 0 bases, J shed 6 bases, and the junction held 6 bases outside the gene matches. The variable domain in full, with the rest retrieved from reference TRBV5-5 and TRBJ1-5, is DAGVTQSPTHLIKTRGQQVTLRCSPISGHKSVSWYQQVLGQGPQFIFQYYEKEERGRGNFPDRFSARQFPNYSSELNVNALLLGDSALYLCASSLVGGGGQPQHFGDGTRLSIL.

This clonotype was detected many times. This chain links TRBV4-1 with TRBJ2-7, with D possibly matching TRBD2 (5 bases). The CDR3 is 15 amino acids. In germline, CDR1 is MGHRA, CDR2 YSYEKL. Trimming took off 5 bases at V and 6 bases at J, with 20 bases between the two ends. CDR3 protein: CASSARSGPDAEQYF. The CDR3 region has the DNA TGCGCCAGCAGCGCAAGGAGCGGCCCAGACGCCGAGCAGTACTTC.

This clonotype has a handful of counts. The chain has TRBV28 and TRBJ2-1; the match to TRBD1 covers 8 bases. The CDR3 sequence is 17 residues long. Unmatched junction bases numbered 12, after V lost 2 bases and J lost 6 bases. The germline V gene encodes CDR1 MDHEN and CDR2 SYDVKM. For the CDR3, the DNA is TGTGCCAGCAGTTTAAATCAGGGGGCTGTAAAAGGCAATGAGCAGTTCTTC. It encodes CASSLNQGAVKGNEQFF.

This clonotype was observed a single time. The chain couples TRBV5-1 to TRBJ2-2; D unresolved. The V end was cut by 3 bases, the J end by 5 bases, with 8 bases between. The CDR3 runs to 13 residues. The germline V gene has CDR1 SGHRS and CDR2 YFSETQ. The CDR3: CASSSYITGELFF. CDR3 sequence (DNA): TGCGCCAGCAGCTCATATATTACCGGGGAGCTGTTTTTT. Together with reference TRBV5-1 and TRBJ2-2, the CDR3 gives the full variable domain: KAGVTQTPRYLIKTRGQQVTLSCSPISGHRSVSWYQQTPGQGLQFLFEYFSETQRNKGNFPGRFSGRQFSNSRSEMNVSTLELGDSALYLCASSSYITGELFFGEGSRLTVL.

The chain uses TRBV20-1 and TRBJ2-5; D unclear. CDR1 is DFQATT and CDR2 is SNEGSKA in the germline V gene (reference sequence). This CDR3 region has 13 residues. Here the CDR3 DNA reads TGCTCGCCTCGGAAAGGAATCCAAGAGACCCAGTACTTC. As protein: CSPRKGIQETQYF.

This clonotype has more than one count but fewer than ten. J is TRBJ2-5 and V is TRBV2; D could derive from TRBD1 or TRBD2 (6 bases each). Germline CDR1 and CDR2: SNHLY and FYNNEI. Trimming pared 6 bases from V and 2 bases from J, leaving 10 bases between. This CDR3 comprises 13 residues. The CDR3 sequence: CASSGGLQETQYF. Here the CDR3 DNA reads TGTGCCAGCAGCGGGGGCCTACAAGAGACCCAGTACTTC.

The chain employs TRBV29-1 and TRBJ2-5, with a possible D match to TRBD2 (5 bases). The CDR3 is 13 residues long. Germline V gene data show CDR1 as SQVTM and CDR2 as ANQGSEA. V was clipped by 3 bases and J by 5 bases, with 13 bases between them. CDR3 residues: CSVDAEGGETQYF. CDR3 sequence (DNA): TGCAGCGTTGATGCCGAGGGTGGGGAGACCCAGTACTTC. The variable domain in full, completed from reference TRBV29-1 and TRBJ2-5, reads SAVISQKPSRDICQRGTSLTIQCQVDSQVTMMFWYRQQPGQSLTLIATANQGSEATYESGFVIDKFPISRPNLTFSTLTVSNMSPEDSSIYLCSVDAEGGETQYFGPGTRLLVL.

The chain carries TRBV12-3 or TRBV12-4 and TRBJ2-1; 13 nucleotides match TRBD2. This CDR3 region has 16 residues. Trimming at V came to 5 bases and at J to 9 bases, leaving 10 bases not matched to a gene. CDR3 region: CASSPPGLAGKGEQFF. CDR3 nucleotides: TGTGCCAGCAGTCCGCCGGGACTAGCGGGGAAGGGTGAGCAGTTCTTC.

The genes are TRBV6-5 and TRBJ1-5; the D gene is possibly TRBD1 (6 bases). Trimming took 0 bases from V and 6 from J, leaving 12 bases between them. The length of the CDR3 is 15 residues. Germline CDR1 and CDR2: MNHEY and SVGAGI. The CDR3 DNA sequence: TGTGCCAGCAGTTACTCGGCCAGGGGAGGTCAGCCCCAGCATTTT. It specifies CASSYSARGGQPQHF.

The chain combines TRBV7-8 with TRBJ2-1, with D perhaps TRBD2 (5 bases). Germline V gene data show CDR1 as SGHVS and CDR2 as FQNEAQ. The ends were cut back, 0 bases at V and 2 bases at J, with 11 bases in the middle. The CDR3 loop spans 16 amino acids. CDR3 DNA: TGTGCCAGCAGCTTAGCGGCTAGCCCCCCCTACAATGAGCAGTTCTTC. Amino acid sequence: CASSLAASPPYNEQFF.

This clonotype was seen a few times. The genes are TRBV5-1 and TRBJ2-5, with 13 bases lining up with TRBD2. This CDR3 region has 15 residues. V trimming: 4 bases; J trimming: 5 bases; junction bases outside the gene matches: 5. Per germline, CDR1 SGHRS and CDR2 YFSETQ. The CDR3, as DNA: TGCGCCAGCAGCACCGGGACTAGCGGGATCGAGACCCAGTACTTC. Encoded protein: CASSTGTSGIETQYF. The full variable domain, completed using reference TRBV5-1 and TRBJ2-5, is KAGVTQTPRYLIKTRGQQVTLSCSPISGHRSVSWYQQTPGQGLQFLFEYFSETQRNKGNFPGRFSGRQFSNSRSEMNVSTLELGDSALYLCASSTGTSGIETQYFGPGTRLLVL.

This rearrangement joins TRBV11-2 to TRBJ2-5, with 7 bases fitting TRBD2. J was trimmed by 5 bases and V by 5 bases; bases with no gene match: 5. The CDR3 spans 13 residues. Germline V gives CDR1 SGHAT, CDR2 FQNNGV. In nucleotides, the CDR3 is TGTGCCAGCAGCCCCTCTAGCGGTGAGACCCAGTACTTC. The encoded protein is CASSPSSGETQYF. Full variable domain (remainder filled in from reference TRBV11-2 and TRBJ2-5): EAGVAQSPRYKIIEKRQSVAFWCNPISGHATLYWYQQILGQGPKLLIQFQNNGVVDDSQLPKDRFSAERLKGVDSTLKIQPAKLEDSAVYLCASSPSSGETQYFGPGTRLLVL.

The chain uses TRBV28 and TRBJ2-7; 9 nucleotides align to TRBD1. J gave up 6 bases and V 8 bases, and 11 bases lay outside the gene matches. Germline V gene lookup returns CDR1 MDHEN and CDR2 SYDVKM. CDR3 size: 14 residues. CDR3 region: CASFSQGALREQYF. The CDR3 DNA is TGTGCCAGCTTTTCACAGGGGGCGCTTCGCGAGCAGTACTTC.

The chain joins TRBV11-3 to TRBJ2-4; 7 nucleotides agree with TRBD2. From germline, CDR1 is SGHNT and CDR2 YENEEA. After removal of 8 bases from V and 9 bases from J, the junction contained 10 bases not matched to a gene. The CDR3 spans 13 residues. The DNA of the CDR3 is TGTGCCAGCGCCCCGCCGGGGGGAGGCATTCAGTACTTC. It translates to CASAPPGGGIQYF.

Many counts were recorded for this clonotype. The J gene is TRBJ2-5, the V gene TRBV20-1; tentatively, D is TRBD2 (6 bases). CDR1 and CDR2 (germline): DFQATT, SNEGSKA (reference sequence). V lost 5 bases and J 1 base, leaving 14 bases between the germline ends. This CDR3 region has 14 residues. CDR3 amino acids: CSASLASVQETQYF. DNA for the CDR3: TGCAGTGCTTCTCTAGCGTCGGTCCAAGAGACCCAGTACTTC.

This clonotype was detected only a few times. V gene TRBV7-2 combines with J gene TRBJ2-3; TRBD1 or TRBD2 may be the D gene (6 bases each). V was cut by 8 bases and J by 9 bases, with 21 bases left in between. The CDR3 contains 14 residues. Per the germline V gene, CDR1 is SGHTA and CDR2 is FQGNSA. The CDR3 is CASGPPGALITQYF. The CDR3, as DNA: TGTGCCAGCGGCCCTCCGGGGGCCCTCATCACGCAGTATTTT.

To note about this clonotype: This may stem from a read error, because a much larger clone lies one nucleotide away. This chain links TRBV3-1 with TRBJ2-3; D not resolved. Germline lookup yields CDR1 LGHDT and CDR2 YNNKEL (reference sequence). CDR3 length equals 13 residues. V was trimmed by 5 bases and J by 2 bases, leaving 8 bases between them. The DNA of the CDR3 is TGTGCCAGCAGCAACACCTACACAGATACGCAGTATTTT. This gives the protein CASSNTYTDTQYF.

This chain uses TRBV7-2 with TRBJ2-2, with D possibly TRBD1 on 5 matching bases. Germline CDR1 reads SGHTA; CDR2 reads FQGNSA. The CDR3 extends over 14 amino acids. V was shortened by 7 bases and J by 4 bases, with 13 bases between the two germline ends. This CDR3 is CASKDTTFTGELFF. The DNA of the CDR3 is TGTGCCAGCAAGGACACCACGTTCACCGGGGAGCTGTTTTTT.

This clonotype was observed many times. CDR3 loop: CATSDFQGADTQYF. CDR3 DNA: TGTGCCACCAGTGATTTCCAGGGGGCAGATACGCAGTATTTT. This chain links TRBV24-1 with TRBJ2-3, with 7 bases identical to TRBD1. This CDR3 region has 14 residues. Unmatched junction bases numbered 1, after V lost 1 base and J lost 4 bases. Germline V gene lookup returns CDR1 KGHDR and CDR2 SFDVKD.

The CDR3 nucleotides are TGTGCCAGCAGCTTTGGACAGGGAGGAAATGAGCAGTTCTTC. Its translation is CASSFGQGGNEQFF. The chain is built from TRBV11-2 and TRBJ2-1; 8 bases are shared with TRBD1. CDR1 is SGHAT, CDR2 FQNNGV, per germline. The trim removed 3 bases at V and 7 bases at J, leaving 5 bases unmatched. CDR3 length: 14 residues.

V usage is TRBV6-2 or TRBV6-3 and J usage is TRBJ2-1, with a tentative D call TRBD2 (6 bases). V lost 4 bases, J lost 5 bases, and 15 bases lay in between. CDR3 length equals 15 residues. Germline assignment: CDR1 MNHEY and CDR2 SVGEGT. The CDR3 coding sequence is TGTGCCAGCAGTTTATTAGCGGCTTATGACAATGAGCAGTTCTTC. This codes for CASSLLAAYDNEQFF.

V and J are TRBV20-1 and TRBJ1-1; D might be TRBD1 (5 bases). Trimming pared 0 bases from V and 0 bases from J, leaving 8 bases between. Germline values: CDR1 DFQATT, CDR2 SNEGSKA (reference sequence). The length of the CDR3 is 14 residues. The CDR3 nucleotides read TGCAGTGCTAGAGATTGGGGGGTGAACACTGAAGCTTTCTTT. Its translation is CSARDWGVNTEAFF.

The chain combines TRBV29-1 with TRBJ2-2; D may be TRBD1 (6 bases). Germline V gene lookup returns CDR1 SQVTM and CDR2 ANQGSEA. The CDR3 spans 12 residues. Trimming pared 7 bases from V and 0 bases from J, leaving 6 bases between. The CDR3 coding sequence is TGCAGCGGGGGGCCGAACACCGGGGAGCTGTTTTTT. This translates into CSGGPNTGELFF.

J is TRBJ2-7 and V is TRBV6-4; the D gene is possibly TRBD1 (5 bases). This CDR3 comprises 14 residues. V lost 0 bases, J lost 0 bases, and 6 bases lay in between. The germline V gene has CDR1 MRHNA and CDR2 SNTAGT. CDR3 coding DNA: TGTGCCAGCAGTGACTCGACAGTCTCCTACGAGCAGTACTTC. Encoded protein: CASSDSTVSYEQYF.